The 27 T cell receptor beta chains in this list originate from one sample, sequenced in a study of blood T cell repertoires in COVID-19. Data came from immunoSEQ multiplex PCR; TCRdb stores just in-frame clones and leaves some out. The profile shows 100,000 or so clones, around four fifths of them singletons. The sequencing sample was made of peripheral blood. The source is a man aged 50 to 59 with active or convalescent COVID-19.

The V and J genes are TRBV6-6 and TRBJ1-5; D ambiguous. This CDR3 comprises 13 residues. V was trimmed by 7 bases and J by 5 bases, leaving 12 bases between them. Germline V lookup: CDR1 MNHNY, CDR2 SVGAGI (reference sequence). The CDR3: CASTPRRDQPQHF. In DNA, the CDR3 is TGTGCCAGCACCCCGAGGAGAGATCAGCCCCAGCATTTT.

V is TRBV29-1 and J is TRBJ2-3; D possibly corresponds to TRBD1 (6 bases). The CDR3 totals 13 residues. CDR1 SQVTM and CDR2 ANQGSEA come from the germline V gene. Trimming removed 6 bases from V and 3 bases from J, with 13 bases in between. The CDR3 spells CSVEQGGTDTQYF. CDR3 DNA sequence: TGCAGCGTGGAACAGGGTGGGACAGATACGCAGTATTTT.

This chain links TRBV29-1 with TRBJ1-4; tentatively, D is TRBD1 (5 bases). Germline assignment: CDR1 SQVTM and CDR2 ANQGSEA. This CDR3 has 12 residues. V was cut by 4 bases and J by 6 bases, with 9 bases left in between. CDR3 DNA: TGCAGCGTTGCAGGGTTAGATGAAAAACTGTTTTTT. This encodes CSVAGLDEKLFF.

CDR3 in amino acids: CAWSGLTGGNTIYF. CDR3 DNA: TGTGCCTGGAGTGGACTAACAGGGGGAAACACCATATATTTT. V gene TRBV30 combines with J gene TRBJ1-3; possibly TRBD1 for D (6 bases). There are 14 residues in the CDR3. CDR1 and CDR2 from the germline V gene are GTSNPN and SVGIG (reference sequence). Deletions cut 1 base from V and 4 bases from J, with 11 bases between.

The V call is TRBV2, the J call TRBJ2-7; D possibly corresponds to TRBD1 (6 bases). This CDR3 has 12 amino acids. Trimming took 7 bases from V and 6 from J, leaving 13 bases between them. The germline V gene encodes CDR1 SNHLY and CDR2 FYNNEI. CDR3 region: CASNPQGGEQYF. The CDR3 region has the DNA TGTGCCAGCAACCCACAGGGTGGCGAGCAGTACTTC.

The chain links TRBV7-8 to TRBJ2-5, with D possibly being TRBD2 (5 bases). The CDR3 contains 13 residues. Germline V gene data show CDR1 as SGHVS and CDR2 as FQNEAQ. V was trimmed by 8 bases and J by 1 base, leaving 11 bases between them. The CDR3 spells CASRGVGQETQYF. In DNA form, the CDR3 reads TGTGCCAGCCGGGGAGTTGGCCAAGAGACCCAGTACTTC.

CDR3 in DNA: TGTGCCAGTAGTAGGGACGGGGGATCCTACAATGAGCAGTTCTTC. Translating it yields CASSRDGGSYNEQFF. J is TRBJ2-1 and V is TRBV19; a possible D gene is TRBD2 (6 bases). Deletions cut 4 bases from V and 1 base from J, with 11 bases between. The CDR3 sequence is 15 residues long. The V gene's germline CDR1 is LNHDA and CDR2 SQIVND (reference sequence).

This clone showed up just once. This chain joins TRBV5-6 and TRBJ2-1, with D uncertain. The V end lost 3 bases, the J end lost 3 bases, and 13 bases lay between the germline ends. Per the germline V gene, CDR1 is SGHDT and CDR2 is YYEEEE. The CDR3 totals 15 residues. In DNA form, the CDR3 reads TGTGCCAGCAGCTCCACCCAGCGATACTACAATGAGCAGTTCTTC. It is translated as CASSSTQRYYNEQFF.

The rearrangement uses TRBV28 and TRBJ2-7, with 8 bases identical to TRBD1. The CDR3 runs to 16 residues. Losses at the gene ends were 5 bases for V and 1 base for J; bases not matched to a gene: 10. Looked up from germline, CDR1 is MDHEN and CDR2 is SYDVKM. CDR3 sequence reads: CASSGRWTGRSYEQYF. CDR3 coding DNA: TGTGCCAGCAGTGGCCGTTGGACAGGGAGGTCCTACGAGCAGTACTTC.

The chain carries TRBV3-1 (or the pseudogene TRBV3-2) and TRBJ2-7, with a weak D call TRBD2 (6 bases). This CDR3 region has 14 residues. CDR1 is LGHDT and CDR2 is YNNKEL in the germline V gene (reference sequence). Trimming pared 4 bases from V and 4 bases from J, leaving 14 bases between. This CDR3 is CASSRSGKPYEQYF. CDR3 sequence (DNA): TGTGCCAGCAGCCGTAGCGGCAAACCTTACGAGCAGTACTTC.

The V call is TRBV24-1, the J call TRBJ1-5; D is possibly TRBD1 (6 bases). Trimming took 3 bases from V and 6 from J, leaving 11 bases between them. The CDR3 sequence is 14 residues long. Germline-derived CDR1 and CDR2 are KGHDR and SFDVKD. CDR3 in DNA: TGTGCCACCAGTGATCGACAGGACGGTCAGCCCCAGCATTTT. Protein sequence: CATSDRQDGQPQHF.

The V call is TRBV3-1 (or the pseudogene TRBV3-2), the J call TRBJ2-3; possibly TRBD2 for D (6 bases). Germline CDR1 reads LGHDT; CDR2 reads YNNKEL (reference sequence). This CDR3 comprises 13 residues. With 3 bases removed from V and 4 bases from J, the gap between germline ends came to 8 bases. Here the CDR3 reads CASSQPGADTQYF. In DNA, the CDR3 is TGTGCCAGCAGCCAGCCGGGGGCAGATACGCAGTATTTT.

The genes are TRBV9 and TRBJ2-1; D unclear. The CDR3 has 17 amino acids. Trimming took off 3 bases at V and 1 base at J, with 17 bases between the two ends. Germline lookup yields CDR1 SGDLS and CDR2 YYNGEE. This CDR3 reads CASSAAFTASSYNEQFF. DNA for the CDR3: TGTGCCAGCAGCGCCGCCTTTACAGCATCGTCCTACAATGAGCAGTTCTTC.

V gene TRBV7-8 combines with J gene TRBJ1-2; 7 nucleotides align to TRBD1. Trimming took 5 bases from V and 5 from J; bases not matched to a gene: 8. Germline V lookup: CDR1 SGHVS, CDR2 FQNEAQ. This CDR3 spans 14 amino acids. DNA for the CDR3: TGTGCCAGCAGCATACAGGGGACCCGATATGGCTACACCTTC. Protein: CASSIQGTRYGYTF.

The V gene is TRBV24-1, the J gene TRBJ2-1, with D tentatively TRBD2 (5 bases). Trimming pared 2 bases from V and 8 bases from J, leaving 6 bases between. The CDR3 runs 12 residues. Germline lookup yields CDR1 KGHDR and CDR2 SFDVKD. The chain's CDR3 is CATSDSADEQFF. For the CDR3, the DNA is TGTGCCACCAGTGATTCAGCGGATGAGCAGTTCTTC.

CDR3 protein: CASSFSGTDNYGYTF. Here the CDR3 DNA reads TGTGCCAGCAGCTTCTCCGGGACAGATAACTATGGCTACACCTTC. J is TRBJ1-2 and V is TRBV7-8; 7 bases align to TRBD1. Germline CDR1 and CDR2: SGHVS and FQNEAQ. This CDR3 region has 15 residues. V shed 3 bases, J shed 1 base, and the junction held 5 bases outside the gene matches.

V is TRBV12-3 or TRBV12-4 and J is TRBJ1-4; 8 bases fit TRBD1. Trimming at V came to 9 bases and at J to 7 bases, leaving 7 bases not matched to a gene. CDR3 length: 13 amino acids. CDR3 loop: CASGGQVGEKLFF. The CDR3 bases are TGTGCCAGTGGGGGACAGGTCGGTGAAAAACTGTTTTTT.

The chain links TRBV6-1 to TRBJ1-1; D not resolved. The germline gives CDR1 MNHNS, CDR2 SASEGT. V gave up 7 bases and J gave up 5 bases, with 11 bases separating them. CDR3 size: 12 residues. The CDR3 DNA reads TGTGCCAGCACCGCACCGGAGACTGAAGCTTTCTTT. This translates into CASTAPETEAFF.

CDR3 DNA sequence: TGTGCCAGCAGGCGGACAGGGGTTAACACCGGGGAGCTGTTTTTT. Translation: CASRRTGVNTGELFF. The chain combines TRBV6-6 with TRBJ2-2, with 9 bases matching TRBD1. The V gene's germline CDR1 is MNHNY and CDR2 SVGAGI (reference sequence). This CDR3 has 15 amino acids. Trimming removed 6 bases from V and 2 bases from J; junction bases left unmatched: 4.

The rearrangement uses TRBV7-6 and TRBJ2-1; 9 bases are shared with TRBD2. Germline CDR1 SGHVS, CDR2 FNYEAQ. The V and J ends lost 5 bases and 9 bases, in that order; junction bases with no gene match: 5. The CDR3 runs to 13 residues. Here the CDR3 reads CASSTGTSFEQFF. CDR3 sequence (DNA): TGTGCCAGCAGCACCGGGACTAGCTTTGAGCAGTTCTTC.

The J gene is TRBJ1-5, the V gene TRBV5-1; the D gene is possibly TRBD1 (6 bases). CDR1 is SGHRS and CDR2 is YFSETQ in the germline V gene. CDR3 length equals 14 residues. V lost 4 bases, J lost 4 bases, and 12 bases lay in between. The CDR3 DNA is TGCGCCAGCAGCCCGAGGGGGGGAAATCAGCCCCAGCATTTT. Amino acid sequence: CASSPRGGNQPQHF.

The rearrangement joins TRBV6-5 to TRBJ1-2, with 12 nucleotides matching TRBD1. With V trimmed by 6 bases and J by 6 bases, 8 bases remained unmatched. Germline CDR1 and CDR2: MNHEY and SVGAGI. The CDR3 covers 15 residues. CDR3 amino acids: CASRATGTGGDGYTF. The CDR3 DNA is TGTGCCAGCAGGGCTACCGGGACAGGGGGCGATGGCTACACCTTC.

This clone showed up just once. The CDR3 loop is CASSLGGREQYF. Here the CDR3 DNA reads TGCGCCAGCAGCTTGGGGGGCCGCGAGCAGTACTTC. The chain has TRBV5-1 and TRBJ2-7; a weak D match, TRBD1 (5 bases). CDR3 length: 12 amino acids. V was pared by 0 bases and J by 6 bases, with 7 bases between. CDR1 is SGHRS, CDR2 YFSETQ, per germline.

Written as DNA, the CDR3 is TGTGCCACGAAATATGGGACAGGGGCTGAGCAGTTCTTC. Translated, it gives CATKYGTGAEQFF. This chain uses TRBV19 with TRBJ2-1; 10 nucleotides align to TRBD1. This CDR3 has 13 residues. Losses at the gene ends were 10 bases for V and 9 bases for J; bases not matched to a gene: 9. CDR1 and CDR2 (germline): LNHDA, SQIVND (reference sequence).

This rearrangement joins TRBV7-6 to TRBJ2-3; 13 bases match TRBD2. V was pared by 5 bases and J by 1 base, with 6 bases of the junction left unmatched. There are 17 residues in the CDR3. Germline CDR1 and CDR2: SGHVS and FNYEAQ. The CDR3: CASSTGTSGTRTDTQYF. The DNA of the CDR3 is TGTGCCAGCAGCACCGGGACTAGCGGGACCCGCACAGATACGCAGTATTTT. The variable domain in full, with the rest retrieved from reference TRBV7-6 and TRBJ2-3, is GAGVSQSPRYKVTKRGQDVALRCDPISGHVSLYWYRQALGQGPEFLTYFNYEAQQDKSGLPNDRFSAERPEGSISTLTIQRTEQRDSAMYRCASSTGTSGTRTDTQYFGPGTRLTVL.

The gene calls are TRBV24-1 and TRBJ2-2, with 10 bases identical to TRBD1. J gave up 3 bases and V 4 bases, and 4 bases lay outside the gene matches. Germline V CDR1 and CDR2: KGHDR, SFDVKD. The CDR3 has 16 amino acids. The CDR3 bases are TGTGCCACCAGTGACCCAGGGACAGGGGACACCGGGGAGCTGTTTTTT. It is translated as CATSDPGTGDTGELFF.

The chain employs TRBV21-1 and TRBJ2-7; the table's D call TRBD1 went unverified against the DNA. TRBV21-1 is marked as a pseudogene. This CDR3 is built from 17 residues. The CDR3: CASSKRGAWEGPGEQYF. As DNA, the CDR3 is TGTGCCAGCAGCAAAAGGGGCGCTTGGGAAGGGCCTGGCGAGCAGTACTTC.